This T cell receptor (beta chain) was recovered during a study of shared clonotypes between healthy human individuals (TCRdb year 2020). Regarding the complete study: Three men and a couple of women, aged 18 to 49 years, made up the cohort. Leukapheresis yielded between about 0.85 and 10 billion PBMCs per donor. Blood TCR repertoires of roughly five healthy adults were deeply sequenced to estimate repertoire size and the extent of clonotype sharing between individuals. Libraries were prepared and TCR repertoires were sequenced by different laboratories using diverse techniques, in order to increase sequencing depth and limit assay-specific biases. Overall study outcomes, separate from this receptor: Because the study included a small number of donors, the genetic and exposure-history diversity represented was limited. Based on pairwise subsampling, the degree of clonotype sharing among donors was expected to be affected by sequencing depth. Sampling was limited to blood, and TCR repertoires in tissue likely differ from TCR repertoires in blood.

For CDR1 and CDR2, the germline V gene lists MDHEN and SYDVKM. The CDR3 sequence holds 13 residues, the cysteine and phenylalanine included. Of all the DNA, just the CDR3 is kept, 39 bases in frame from base 1. The junction shows trimming of 5 bases on V and 7 bases on J, plus 11 bases between the germline ends. TCR CDR3 regions were amplified from genomic DNA by multiplex PCR using the deep immunoSEQ assay. Extracted genomic DNA from each cell subset was distributed evenly across all wells of several immunoSEQ 96-well plates, and each plate was treated as a replicate. For unsorted PBMC, 250 to 350 ng of genomic DNA, equivalent to around 30,000 T cell genomes, went into each replicate PCR. Genomic DNA from unsorted PBMC was sequenced over ten immunoSEQ deep assay plates. Purified libraries were quantified with a Qubit 3.0 fluorometer, sized on a Bioanalyzer 2100, and re-quantified with the KAPA Library Quantification kit. A separate single-read 150-cycle Illumina NextSeq 550 flow cell was used to sequence each immunoSEQ 96-well plate. The original methods were these. Because the immunoSEQ output included only junctional sequences and no quality scores, the filtering could not be the same as the filtering used for full-length reads. Sequences were annotated with PyIR, a Python wrapper for IgBLAST v1.9, using IMGT germline references to assign V/J genes and CDR3. Any read was removed if the V/J assignment was weak (E-value above 1e-6), the CDR3 was missing, or the read contained stop codons, out-of-frame junctions, or ambiguous translated residues. V3J clonotypes were defined as sequences sharing an identical inferred V gene, J gene, and CDR3 amino acid sequence. Percentage overlap between repertoires was computed as shared unique clonotypes divided by the size of the smaller repertoire. RTK rarefaction, the Chao1 estimator, and Recon v2.1 estimates of unobserved clonotypes were used to assess repertoire richness. TCRdb retrieved this table from immuneACCESS and kept in-frame rearrangements only. Not all clones are present; in checked studies, unresolved V genes account for under half, and no reason is known for the remainder. V, J and clone size reflect that table, while D and trimming were determined from the DNA. In all, the sample holds 450,000 to 500,000 clones, and around 73% of those were seen once. Approximately 12% of the sample is held by the ten biggest clonotypes.

A note on this clone: The clone's antigen remains unknown. No much larger clone exists at a distance of one base, and base qualities are not known.

The donors were healthy, HIV-negative adults who had no recently reported acute infections or vaccinations. Only Caucasian adults living in Nashville, Tennessee, USA were represented among the donors. In the unsorted samples, some 94 million PBMCs were counted, and genomic DNA was extracted using the QIAamp DNA Blood Mini kit. Blood was obtained by leukapheresis, after which PBMCs were separated by Ficoll-Histopaque density gradient centrifugation and cryopreserved in liquid nitrogen vapor phase. Specimen: PBMCs. The TCR was taken from a woman in her thirties or forties in good health. Some clones in this sample may be carry-over from other donors' samples. The V gene is TRBV28 and the J gene is TRBJ2-2; a confident D gene designation cannot be given. The CDR3 reads CASSLGELGELFF. The DNA sequence is given as TGTGCCAGCAGTCTAGGCGAGCTCGGGGAGCTGTTTTTT.